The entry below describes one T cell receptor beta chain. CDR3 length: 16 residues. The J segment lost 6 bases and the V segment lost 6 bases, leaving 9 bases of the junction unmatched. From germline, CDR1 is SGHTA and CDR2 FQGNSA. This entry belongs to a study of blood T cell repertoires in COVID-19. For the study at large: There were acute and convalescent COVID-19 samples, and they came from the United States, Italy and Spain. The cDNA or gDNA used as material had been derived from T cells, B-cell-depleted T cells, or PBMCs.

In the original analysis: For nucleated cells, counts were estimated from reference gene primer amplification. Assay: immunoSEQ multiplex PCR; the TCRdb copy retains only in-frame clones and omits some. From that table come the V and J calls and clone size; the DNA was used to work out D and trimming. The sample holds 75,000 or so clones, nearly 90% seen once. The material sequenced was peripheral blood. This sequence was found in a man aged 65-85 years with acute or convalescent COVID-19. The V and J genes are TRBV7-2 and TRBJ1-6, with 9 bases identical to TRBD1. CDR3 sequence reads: CASSLGPGQGNSPLHF. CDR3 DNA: TGTGCCAGCAGTCTAGGCCCGGGACAGGGTAATTCACCCCTCCACTTT.